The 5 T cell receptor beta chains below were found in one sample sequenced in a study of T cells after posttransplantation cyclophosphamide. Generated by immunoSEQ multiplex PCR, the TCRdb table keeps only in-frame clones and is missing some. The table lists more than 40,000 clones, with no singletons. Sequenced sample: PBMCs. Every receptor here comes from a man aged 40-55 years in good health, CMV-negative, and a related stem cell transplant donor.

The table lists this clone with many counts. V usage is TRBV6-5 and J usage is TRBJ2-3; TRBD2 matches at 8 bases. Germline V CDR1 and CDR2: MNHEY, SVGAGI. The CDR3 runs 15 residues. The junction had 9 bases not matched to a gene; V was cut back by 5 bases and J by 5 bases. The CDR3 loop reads CASSRGGTLEDTQYF. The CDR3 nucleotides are TGTGCCAGCAGTCGGGGGGGGACGTTGGAAGATACGCAGTATTTT.

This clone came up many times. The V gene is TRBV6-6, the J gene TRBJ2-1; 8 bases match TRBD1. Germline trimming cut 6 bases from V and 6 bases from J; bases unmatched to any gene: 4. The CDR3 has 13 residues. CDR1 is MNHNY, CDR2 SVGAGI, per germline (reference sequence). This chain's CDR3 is CASSQGAINEQFF. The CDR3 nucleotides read TGTGCCAGCAGCCAGGGGGCGATCAATGAGCAGTTCTTC.

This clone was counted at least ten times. Written as DNA, the CDR3 is TGTGCCAGCAGCTTGCAGGGTGGGACTGAAGCTTTCTTT. It is translated as CASSLQGGTEAFF. V is TRBV5-6 and J is TRBJ1-1; D might be TRBD1 (5 bases). This CDR3 has 13 residues. V was pared by 1 base and J by 5 bases, with 9 bases between. Germline values: CDR1 SGHDT, CDR2 YYEEEE.

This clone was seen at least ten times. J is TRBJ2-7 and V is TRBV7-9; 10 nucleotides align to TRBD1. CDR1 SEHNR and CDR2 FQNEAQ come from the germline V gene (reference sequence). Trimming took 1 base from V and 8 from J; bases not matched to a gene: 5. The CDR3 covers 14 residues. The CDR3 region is CASSLGLGQGKQYF. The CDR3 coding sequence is TGTGCCAGCAGCTTAGGTTTGGGACAGGGGAAGCAGTACTTC.

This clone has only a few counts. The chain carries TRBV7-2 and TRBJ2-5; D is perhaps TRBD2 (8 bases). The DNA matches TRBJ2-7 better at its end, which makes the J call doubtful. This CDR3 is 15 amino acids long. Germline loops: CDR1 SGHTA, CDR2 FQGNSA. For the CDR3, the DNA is TGTGCCAGCAGCTCCCGGGAGGGGGCGGTCTACGAGCAGTACTTC. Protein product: CASSSREGAVYEQYF.